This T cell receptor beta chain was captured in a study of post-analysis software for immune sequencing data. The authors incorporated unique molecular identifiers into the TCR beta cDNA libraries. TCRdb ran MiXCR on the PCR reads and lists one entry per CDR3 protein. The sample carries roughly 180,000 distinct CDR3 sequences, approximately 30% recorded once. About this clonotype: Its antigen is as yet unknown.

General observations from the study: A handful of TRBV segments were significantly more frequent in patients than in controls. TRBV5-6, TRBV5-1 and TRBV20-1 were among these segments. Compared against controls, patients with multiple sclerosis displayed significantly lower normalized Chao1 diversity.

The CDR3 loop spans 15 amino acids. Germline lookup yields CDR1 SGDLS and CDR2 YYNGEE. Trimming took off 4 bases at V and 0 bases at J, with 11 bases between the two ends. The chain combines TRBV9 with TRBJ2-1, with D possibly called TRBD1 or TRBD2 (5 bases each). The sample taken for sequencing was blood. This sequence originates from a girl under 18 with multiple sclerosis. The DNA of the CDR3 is TGTGCCAGCAGCAGAGAGGGGTTCTCCTACAATGAGCAGTTCTTC. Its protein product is CASSREGFSYNEQFF.